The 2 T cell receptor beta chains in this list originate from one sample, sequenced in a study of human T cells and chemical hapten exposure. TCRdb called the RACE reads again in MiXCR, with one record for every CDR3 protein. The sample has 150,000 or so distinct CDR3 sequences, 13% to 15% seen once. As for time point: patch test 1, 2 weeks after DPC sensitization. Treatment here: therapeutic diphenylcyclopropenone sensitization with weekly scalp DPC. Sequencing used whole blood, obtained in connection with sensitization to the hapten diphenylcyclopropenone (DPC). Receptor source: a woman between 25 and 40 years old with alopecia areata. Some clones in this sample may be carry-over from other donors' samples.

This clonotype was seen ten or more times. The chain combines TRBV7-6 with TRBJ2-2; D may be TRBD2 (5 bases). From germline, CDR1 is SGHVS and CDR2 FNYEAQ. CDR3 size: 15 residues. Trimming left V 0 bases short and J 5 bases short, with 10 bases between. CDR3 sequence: CASSLADPGTGELFF. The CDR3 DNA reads TGTGCCAGCAGCTTAGCCGACCCGGGGACCGGGGAGCTGTTTTTT.

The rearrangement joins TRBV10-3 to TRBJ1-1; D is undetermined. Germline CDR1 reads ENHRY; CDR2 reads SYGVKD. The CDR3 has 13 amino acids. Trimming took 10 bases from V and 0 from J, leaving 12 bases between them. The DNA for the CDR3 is TGTGCCACCATAGGTTCGGTGAACACTGAAGCTTTCTTT. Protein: CATIGSVNTEAFF.